The next 2 T cell receptor beta chains were all read from a single sample in a study of blood T cells in healthy people across ages. Using a J-beta primer mix together with a sample-barcoded 5' primer, a second PCR was run for roughly 7 to 12 cycles. TCRdb passed the 5' RACE reads through MiXCR, listing each CDR3 protein once. The sample includes 650,000 to 800,000 distinct CDR3 sequences, more than 40% of them seen just once. What was sequenced was blood. Receptors were obtained from a man in his fifties or sixties in good health.

Many counts were recorded for this clonotype. The chain combines TRBV7-2 with TRBJ2-7; 8 bases are a match to TRBD1. Trimming removed 5 bases from V and 4 bases from J; junction bases left unmatched: 4. The length of the CDR3 is 13 residues. Germline V gene lookup returns CDR1 SGHTA and CDR2 FQGNSA. In nucleotides, the CDR3 is TGTGCCAGCAGCCGGGACAGGAGATACGAGCAGTACTTC. Translation: CASSRDRRYEQYF.

The chain uses TRBV5-1 and TRBJ2-1, with D possibly matching TRBD2 (6 bases). Looked up from germline, CDR1 is SGHRS and CDR2 is YFSETQ. V was trimmed by 0 bases and J by 6 bases, leaving 19 bases between them. The CDR3 has 17 residues. The CDR3 DNA reads TGCGCCAGCAGCTTGGCCGGTTACGGGGGAGCCCCCAATGAGCAGTTCTTC. Protein product: CASSLAGYGGAPNEQFF.